Listed below are T cell receptor beta chains from one sample, sequenced in a study of CD8+CD57+ T cells in acquired aplastic anemia. TCRdb reanalysed the reads using MiXCR and keeps one entry per CDR3 protein. Of 150,000 or so distinct CDR3 sequences listed, approximately 52% are singletons. The sequencing sample was made of sorted CD4+, CD8+, or CD8+CD57+ T cells (not recorded which) from PBMCs. Receptors were obtained from a human donor with aplastic anemia. The CDR3 runs from the conserved cysteine through the conserved F or W. A D gene is named only where the DNA matches it firmly. Rows may omit the clone size; those that give it use once, few, many or a size class.

d_call j_call v_call clone_size cdr3_aa cdr3_nt
TRBD1 TRBJ2-3 TRBV25-1 . CASSGPGTGTYTQYF TGTGCCAGCAGTGGCCCCGGGACAGGGACATATACGCAGTATTTT
. TRBJ1-2 TRBV7-9 . CASSLAGGEGYGYTF TGTGCCAGCAGCTTAGCCGGCGGGGAGGGCTATGGCTACACCTTC
. TRBJ1-5 TRBV10-2 . CASMGWRQPQHF TGCGCCAGCATGGGATGGAGACAGCCCCAGCATTTT
TRBD1 TRBJ2-3 TRBV7-8 . CASSTDRGDSDTQYF TGTGCCAGCAGCACGGACAGGGGTGATTCAGATACGCAGTATTTT
TRBD2 TRBJ2-2 TRBV5-1 . CASGTSGGTGELFF TGCGCCAGCGGAACGAGCGGGGGCACCGGGGAGCTGTTTTTT
. TRBJ1-3 TRBV6-1 few CASRLNGFRGDGNTIYF TGTGCCAGCCGGCTTAATGGCTTCAGGGGCGACGGAAACACCATATATTTT
TRBD1 TRBJ2-7 TRBV20-1 . CSTQGARYEQYF TGCAGCACACAGGGGGCAAGATACGAGCAGTACTTC
TRBD2 TRBJ2-3 TRBV9 . CASSPGTSGFTDTQYF TGTGCCAGCAGCCCCGGGACTAGCGGGTTCACAGATACGCAGTATTTT
. TRBJ2-2 TRBV5-8 . CASSLADANTGELFF TGTGCCAGCAGCTTGGCAGACGCGAACACCGGGGAGCTGTTTTTT
TRBD2 TRBJ2-7 TRBV5-1 many CASSLGRLAGGPYEQYF TGCGCCAGCAGCTTGGGCCGTCTAGCGGGGGGCCCCTACGAGCAGTACTTC
. TRBJ1-2 TRBV6-1 . CASSEYGRDYGYTF TGTGCCAGCAGTGAATATGGCAGGGATTATGGCTACACCTTC
. TRBJ2-3 TRBV10-3 . CAISEFTDTQYF TGTGCCATCAGTGAATTCACAGATACGCAGTATTTT
TRBD1 TRBJ2-5 TRBV5-1 many CASRVTGLYQETQYF TGCGCCAGCAGGGTGACAGGGTTGTACCAAGAGACCCAGTACTTC
TRBD1 TRBJ2-7 TRBV11-1 . CASSSVGQGLVYEQYF TGTGCCAGCAGCTCCGTGGGACAGGGGTTAGTCTACGAGCAGTACTTC
TRBD1 TRBJ1-6 TRBV2 many CASRETGWDNSPLHF TGTGCCAGCAGGGAGACAGGGTGGGATAATTCACCCCTCCACTTT
TRBD2 TRBJ2-2 TRBV12-3/TRBV12-4 many CASRTTSGGNTGELFF TGTGCCAGCAGAACCACTAGCGGGGGGAACACCGGGGAGCTGTTTTTT
. TRBJ1-1 TRBV7-8 many CASSPWTGMNTEAFF TGTGCCAGCAGCCCGTGGACGGGGATGAACACTGAAGCTTTCTTT
. TRBJ2-7 TRBV11-2 many CASSSPVGSTRYEQYF TGTGCCAGCAGCTCCCCCGTGGGCAGCACCCGCTACGAGCAGTACTTC
. TRBJ2-1 TRBV10-3 many CAARGRRDRGQFF TGTGCCGCCAGAGGTAGGAGGGACAGAGGGCAGTTCTTC
. TRBJ2-7 TRBV20-1 few CSARTIREQYF TGCAGTGCTAGAACTATAAGGGAGCAGTACTTC
TRBD2 TRBJ2-3 TRBV11-2 many CASSFRTSGGTRDTDTQYF TGTGCCAGCAGCTTTCGGACTAGCGGGGGCACCCGGGACACAGATACGCAGTATTTT
. TRBJ2-2 TRBV5-1 . CASSWGNTGELFF TGCGCCAGCAGCTGGGGCAACACCGGGGAGCTGTTTTTT
TRBD1 TRBJ1-2 TRBV12-3/TRBV12-4 many CASSHNRGSYGYTF TGTGCCAGCAGTCATAACAGGGGGTCCTATGGCTACACCTTC
. TRBJ1-1 TRBV20-1 few CSASLTGKYTEAFF TGCAGTGCTAGCTTAACAGGGAAGTACACTGAAGCTTTCTTT
. TRBJ2-3 TRBV10-3 once CAISAGGADTHYF TGTGCCATCAGTGCGGGGGGCGCAGATACGCATTATTTT
TRBD1 TRBJ2-7 TRBV7-9 once CASSPKTGAYEQYF TGTGCCAGCAGCCCAAAGACAGGGGCTTATGAGCAGTACTTC
. TRBJ2-1 TRBV2 . CASHVGGGPYNEQFF TGTGCCAGCCACGTAGGAGGAGGGCCTTACAATGAGCAGTTCTTC
TRBD1 TRBJ1-1 TRBV15 once CATSKGQEYTEAFF TGTGCCACCAGCAAAGGACAGGAGTACACTGAAGCTTTCTTT
TRBD2 TRBJ2-7 TRBV10-3 many CAIRSREGEGSYEQYF TGTGCCATCAGATCGCGGGAGGGCGAAGGGTCCTACGAGCAGTACTTC
. TRBJ1-2 TRBV27 few CATSKGSGYTF TGTGCCACCTCCAAGGGCAGTGGCTACACCTTC
. TRBJ1-6 TRBV15 . CATSRGRDDSPLHF TGTGCCACCAGCAGGGGCAGGGACGATTCACCCCTCCACTTT
. TRBJ2-6 TRBV19 many CASSSGSGANVLTF TGTGCCAGTAGCTCAGGCTCTGGGGCCAACGTCCTGACTTTC
. TRBJ2-7 TRBV2 . CASSEGRTYEQYF TGTGCCAGCAGTGAAGGCAGAACCTACGAGCAGTACTTC
. TRBJ2-7 TRBV2 . CASSDSGAGEQYF TGTGCCAGCAGTGATTCTGGGGCGGGGGAGCAGTACTTC
. TRBJ1-2 TRBV13 . CASSLTGRIYGYTF TGTGCCAGCAGCCTTACAGGGCGGATCTATGGCTACACCTTC
TRBD2 TRBJ2-6 TRBV9 . CASSVSGGLANVLTF TGTGCCAGCAGCGTCTCCGGGGGGTTAGCCAACGTCCTGACTTTC
TRBD1 TRBJ1-2 TRBV10-3 . CAISQGVAFSGYTF TGTGCCATCAGCCAGGGGGTGGCATTTTCTGGCTACACCTTC
. TRBJ2-7 TRBV6-5 . CASSYSGRAAYEQYF TGTGCCAGCAGTTACTCAGGCAGGGCCGCCTACGAGCAGTACTTC
TRBD1 TRBJ1-1 TRBV6-5 . CASSYSPRGRGGNTEAFF TGTGCCAGCAGTTACTCGCCCCGGGGCAGGGGGGGAAACACTGAAGCTTTCTTT
. TRBJ1-1 TRBV20-1 . CSARSNMNTEAFF TGCAGTGCTAGATCGAACATGAACACTGAAGCTTTCTTT
TRBD1 TRBJ1-2 TRBV24-1 . CATSDPGQGDYGYTF TGTGCCACCAGTGATCCGGGACAGGGGGACTATGGCTACACCTTC
TRBD1 TRBJ2-7 TRBV29-1 . CSVEGTGGYEQYF TGCAGCGTTGAAGGGACAGGGGGCTACGAGCAGTACTTC
. TRBJ1-1 TRBV20-1 many CSARVLGTEAFF TGCAGTGCTCGGGTCTTAGGGACTGAAGCTTTCTTT